This passage covers 23 T cell receptor beta chains from one sample sequenced in a study of blood T cell repertoires in COVID-19. TCRdb keeps only in-frame clones here, not all; method: immunoSEQ multiplex PCR. The table has 100,000 to 150,000 clones, about 86% seen once. Sequencing was carried out using PBMCs or T cells enriched from blood (not recorded which). The receptor source for this set is a woman in her forties or fifties who had recovered from COVID-19.

The sample holds one count of this clone. The V call is TRBV7-9, the J call TRBJ2-3; 8 nucleotides agree with TRBD1. Germline loops: CDR1 SEHNR, CDR2 FQNEAQ (reference sequence). Germline trimming cut 1 base from V and 2 bases from J; bases unmatched to any gene: 5. This CDR3 has 16 amino acids. In DNA, the CDR3 is TGTGCCAGCAGCTTAGAGACAGGGGTCGTCACAGATACGCAGTATTTT. This encodes CASSLETGVVTDTQYF. The whole variable domain, remainder taken from reference TRBV7-9 and TRBJ2-3, is DTGVSQNPRHKITKRGQNVTFRCDPISEHNRLYWYRQTLGQGPEFLTYFQNEAQLEKSRLLSDRFSAERPKGSFSTLEIQRTEQGDSAMYLCASSLETGVVTDTQYFGPGTRLTVL.

The chain employs TRBV9 and TRBJ2-3; TRBD1 aligns across 8 bases. Looked up from germline, CDR1 is SGDLS and CDR2 is YYNGEE. V lost 3 bases, J lost 5 bases, and 8 bases stayed unmatched. The CDR3 consists of 15 residues. This chain's CDR3 is CASSASGQGLDTQYF. In nucleotides, the CDR3 is TGTGCCAGCAGCGCCAGCGGACAGGGCTTAGATACGCAGTATTTT. The variable domain in full, completed from reference TRBV9 and TRBJ2-3, reads DSGVTQTPKHLITATGQRVTLRCSPRSGDLSVYWYQQSLDQGLQFLIQYYNGEERAKGNILERFSAQQFPDLHSELNLSSLELGDSALYFCASSASGQGLDTQYFGPGTRLTVL.

The count of this clone is one. J is TRBJ1-1 and V is TRBV19; TRBD1 aligns across 7 bases. The CDR3 length is 12 residues. Germline V gene sequence: CDR1 LNHDA, CDR2 SQIVND (reference sequence). Trimming removed 6 bases from V and 8 bases from J; junction bases left unmatched: 6. In DNA form, the CDR3 reads TGTGCCAGTAGCCTGCCGGGACAGGAAGCTTTCTTT. Translating it yields CASSLPGQEAFF. The variable domain in full, completed from reference TRBV19 and TRBJ1-1, reads DGGITQSPKYLFRKEGQNVTLSCEQNLNHDAMYWYRQDPGQGLRLIYYSQIVNDFQKGDIAEGYSVSREKKESFPLTVTSAQKNPTAFYLCASSLPGQEAFFGQGTRLTVV.

The genes are TRBV24-1 and TRBJ2-3; TRBD2 matches 7 bases. The CDR3 has 14 amino acids. V lost 5 bases to trimming and J lost 0 bases; unmatched junction nucleotides: 1. Germline CDR1 reads KGHDR; CDR2 reads SFDVKD. This CDR3 reads CATSARGSTDTQYF. The CDR3 DNA follows: TGTGCCACCAGTGCGCGGGGGAGCACAGATACGCAGTATTTT.

This clone was detected once. The J gene is TRBJ2-2, the V gene TRBV6-5, with 10 bases matching TRBD1. V was pared by 4 bases and J by 6 bases, with 8 bases of the junction left unmatched. Germline loops: CDR1 MNHEY, CDR2 SVGAGI. The CDR3 covers 16 residues. The CDR3 DNA is TGTGCCAGCAGTTTTAGACAGGGGGCGCTGGCCGGGGAGCTGTTTTTT. Encoded protein: CASSFRQGALAGELFF.

The chain has TRBV21-1 and TRBJ2-2; no check of the table's D call, TRBD1, against the DNA was made. TRBV21-1 is shown as a pseudogene. CDR3 length: 16 residues. The CDR3 reads CASSKVCRGQPGELFF. The CDR3 coding sequence is TGTGCCAGCAGCAAAGTTTGCAGGGGGCAGCCCGGGGAGCTGTTTTTT.

The rearrangement joins TRBV5-4 to TRBJ1-3, with D possibly TRBD1 on 6 matching bases. The CDR3 runs to 15 residues. V was clipped by 4 bases and J by 4 bases, with 15 bases between them. The V gene's germline CDR1 is SGHNT and CDR2 YYREEE (reference sequence). CDR3 amino acids: CASSLPGGAGNTIYF. The CDR3 region has the DNA TGTGCCAGCAGCCTCCCGGGGGGCGCGGGAAACACCATATATTTT. The full variable domain, completed using reference TRBV5-4 and TRBJ1-3, is ETGVTQSPTHLIKTRGQQVTLRCSSQSGHNTVSWYQQALGQGPQFIFQYYREEENGRGNFPPRFSGLQFPNYSSELNVNALELDDSALYLCASSLPGGAGNTIYFGEGSWLTVV.

This clone was detected only a few times. CDR3 in DNA: TGCGCCAGCAGTGAGTCCCCAGGGGGCATCTCTGAAGCTTTCTTT. This translates into CASSESPGGISEAFF. V is TRBV10-1 and J is TRBJ1-1; 8 bases line up with TRBD1. CDR3 length: 15 residues. The trim removed 0 bases at V and 6 bases at J, leaving 6 bases unmatched. CDR1 and CDR2 (germline): WNHNN, SYGVQD (reference sequence).

The sample holds a few counts of this clone. The CDR3 sequence: CASGTGGATNEKLFF. The CDR3 coding sequence is TGTGCCAGTGGGACAGGGGGGGCAACTAATGAAAAACTGTTTTTT. The chain recombines TRBV7-9 with TRBJ1-4; 11 nucleotides align to TRBD1. The J segment lost 0 bases and the V segment lost 9 bases, leaving 3 bases of the junction unmatched. The CDR3 consists of 15 residues. Germline CDR1 and CDR2: SEHNR and FQNEAQ (reference sequence).

The sample holds one count of this clone. The V and J genes are TRBV7-9 and TRBJ1-4; unclear D gene. Germline V gene sequence: CDR1 SEHNR, CDR2 FQNEAQ (reference sequence). The CDR3 covers 12 residues. The V gene lost 2 bases and the J gene lost 8 bases, with 6 bases spanning the gap. CDR3 sequence (DNA): TGTGCCAGCAGCTTAAGCGGGGAAAAACTGTTTTTT. It codes for CASSLSGEKLFF.

Concerning this clone itself: Germline and junction disagree at one end, which may indicate a read error. This sequence joins TRBV6-1 and TRBJ2-3, with 12 bases matching TRBD2. Germline V lookup: CDR1 MNHNS, CDR2 SASEGT. This CDR3 region has 16 residues. The CDR3 reads CASSEGLAGNLGAQYF. In DNA, the CDR3 is TGTGCCAGCAGCGAAGGACTAGCGGGGAACCTCGGGGCGCAGTATTTT.

The chain combines TRBV7-2 with TRBJ2-5; D gene unclear. CDR3 length equals 15 residues. Germline V gene data show CDR1 as SGHTA and CDR2 as FQGNSA. V lost 5 bases to trimming and J lost 2 bases, with 15 bases between them. The CDR3: CASSHPGADQETQYF. The DNA for the CDR3 is TGTGCCAGCAGCCACCCCGGTGCGGATCAAGAGACCCAGTACTTC. Full variable domain (outside the CDR3, taken from reference TRBV7-2 and TRBJ2-5): GAGVSQSPSNKVTEKGKDVELRCDPISGHTALYWYRQSLGQGLEFLIYFQGNSAPDKSGLPSDRFSAERTGGSVSTLTIQRTQQEDSAVYLCASSHPGADQETQYFGPGTRLLVL.

The chain combines TRBV4-1 with TRBJ2-3; TRBD2 agrees at 10 bases. V shed 1 base, J shed 0 bases, and the junction held 7 bases outside the gene matches. There are 18 residues in the CDR3. Germline-derived CDR1 and CDR2 are MGHRA and YSYEKL. This CDR3 is CASSQVSSGGPSTDTQYF. The DNA for the CDR3 is TGCGCCAGCAGCCAAGTTTCTAGCGGGGGCCCTAGCACAGATACGCAGTATTTT.

The chain uses TRBV6-2 or TRBV6-3 and TRBJ2-5; TRBD2 matches at 9 bases. Germline values: CDR1 MNHEY, CDR2 SVGEGT. Trimming cost V 6 bases and J 5 bases; bases outside gene matches: 10. This CDR3 has 15 amino acids. The CDR3 DNA reads as TGTGCCAGCAGGCCTAGCGGGGTGTCCGGGGAGACCCAGTACTTC. Protein: CASRPSGVSGETQYF.

This chain connects TRBV7-6 to TRBJ1-5; D is unclear. CDR3 size: 14 residues. V was cut by 0 bases and J by 1 base, with 4 bases left in between. CDR1 is SGHVS, CDR2 FNYEAQ, per germline. CDR3 protein: CASSLAGSNQPQHF. In DNA, the CDR3 is TGTGCCAGCAGCTTAGCTGGCAGCAATCAGCCCCAGCATTTT.

This clone has more than one count but fewer than ten. V is TRBV4-1 and J is TRBJ1-1; the D is unclear. The V end lost 3 bases, the J end lost 5 bases, and 13 bases lay between the germline ends. The CDR3 length is 14 residues. Germline V gene data show CDR1 as MGHRA and CDR2 as YSYEKL. The CDR3 reads CASSHPPRRTEAFF. The CDR3 DNA reads as TGCGCCAGCAGCCATCCGCCGAGGAGGACTGAAGCTTTCTTT.

The V call is TRBV5-1, the J call TRBJ1-3; 7 nucleotides match TRBD1. In germline, CDR1 is SGHRS, CDR2 YFSETQ. The CDR3 length is 15 residues. Trimming at V came to 0 bases and at J to 3 bases, leaving 3 bases not matched to a gene. CDR3 in amino acids: CASSLEGQLGNTIYF. DNA for the CDR3: TGCGCCAGCAGCTTGGAGGGACAGCTTGGAAACACCATATATTTT.

The rearrangement joins TRBV9 to TRBJ2-3, with D possibly TRBD2 on 6 matching bases. The CDR3 extends over 16 amino acids. Germline loops: CDR1 SGDLS, CDR2 YYNGEE. Trimming took 0 bases from V and 0 from J, leaving 11 bases between them. CDR3 DNA sequence: TGTGCCAGCAGCGTAGGCGGGATACCTAGCACAGATACGCAGTATTTT. Its protein product is CASSVGGIPSTDTQYF.

The chain joins TRBV2 to TRBJ2-7, with 7 bases matching TRBD1. Germline CDR1 and CDR2: SNHLY and FYNNEI. The CDR3 is 15 amino acids. The J segment lost 3 bases and the V segment lost 2 bases, leaving 7 bases of the junction unmatched. As DNA, the CDR3 is TGTGCCAGCAGTGAAAAGGGACAGTGGGACTACGAGCAGTACTTC. Translated: CASSEKGQWDYEQYF.

The chain recombines TRBV4-3 with TRBJ2-5, with D possibly matching TRBD1 (5 bases). Germline V gene lookup returns CDR1 LGHNA and CDR2 YSLEER. Trimming took off 0 bases at V and 2 bases at J, with 10 bases between the two ends. This CDR3 is 15 amino acids long. In DNA form, the CDR3 reads TGCGCCAGCAGCCAAGAGCCTCGACAGCAAGAGACCCAGTACTTC. Translation gives CASSQEPRQQETQYF.

Worth noting for this clone: The same CDR3 arises from other DNA sequences in this sample as well. The chain joins TRBV5-1 to TRBJ2-5; no reliable D call. Deletions cut 0 bases from V and 1 base from J, with 7 bases between. Germline assignment: CDR1 SGHRS and CDR2 YFSETQ. The CDR3 runs to 14 residues. The CDR3 DNA sequence: TGCGCCAGCAGCTTGGCGGGTCTCCAAGAGACCCAGTACTTC. Amino acid sequence: CASSLAGLQETQYF.

The V and J genes are TRBV11-2 and TRBJ1-1; D remains ambiguous. Germline loops: CDR1 SGHAT, CDR2 FQNNGV. V was shortened by 1 base and J by 6 bases, with 9 bases between the two germline ends. CDR3 length equals 13 residues. Written as DNA, the CDR3 is TGTGCCAGCAGCTTAGTGCCTGAGGCTGAAGCTTTCTTT. Amino acids: CASSLVPEAEAFF.

The chain couples TRBV5-1 to TRBJ2-5; D is undetermined. The CDR3 is made up of 16 amino acids. The germline V gene encodes CDR1 SGHRS and CDR2 YFSETQ. Deletions cut 0 bases from V and 4 bases from J, with 16 bases between. The CDR3 loop reads CASSLGRLGGRETQYF. The DNA for the CDR3 is TGCGCCAGCAGCTTGGGAAGGCTGGGTGGGCGAGAGACCCAGTACTTC.